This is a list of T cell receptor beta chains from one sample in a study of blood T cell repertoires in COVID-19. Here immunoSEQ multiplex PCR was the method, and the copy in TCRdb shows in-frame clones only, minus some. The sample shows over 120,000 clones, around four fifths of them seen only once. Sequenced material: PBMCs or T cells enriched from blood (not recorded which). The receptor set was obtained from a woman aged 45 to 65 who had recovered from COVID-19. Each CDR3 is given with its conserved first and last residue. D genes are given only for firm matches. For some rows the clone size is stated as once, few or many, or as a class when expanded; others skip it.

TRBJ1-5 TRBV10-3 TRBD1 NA CATEGGTGGYSNQPQHF TGTGCCACCGAAGGGGGGACAGGGGGCTACAGCAATCAGCCCCAGCATTTT
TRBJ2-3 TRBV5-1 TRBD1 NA CASSLEGTGALKGDTQYF TGCGCCAGCAGCTTGGAGGGGACAGGTGCTCTCAAAGGAGATACGCAGTATTTT
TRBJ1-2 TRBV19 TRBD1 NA CASSSRTGDSLGYTF TGTGCCAGTAGTTCGCGGACAGGGGATTCTCTTGGCTACACCTTC
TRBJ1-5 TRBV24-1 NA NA CATSDGVDIQHF TGTGCCACCAGTGATGGGGTGGACATCCAGCATTTT
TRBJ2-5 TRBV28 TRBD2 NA CASNPPGGYQETQYF TGTGCCAGCAACCCCCCGGGGGGGTACCAAGAGACCCAGTACTTC
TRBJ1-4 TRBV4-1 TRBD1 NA CASSQGPTGANEKLFF TGCGCCAGCAGCCAAGGCCCGACAGGGGCTAATGAAAAACTGTTTTTT
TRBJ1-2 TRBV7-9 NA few CASTLQASSNYGYTF TGTGCCAGCACCCTCCAAGCATCTTCTAACTATGGCTACACCTTC
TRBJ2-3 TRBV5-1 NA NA CASSLAAGIGDTQYF TGCGCCAGCAGCTTGGCCGCAGGGATAGGGGATACGCAGTATTTT
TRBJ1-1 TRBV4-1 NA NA CASSQAARPPNTEAFF TGCGCCAGCAGCCAAGCGGCCAGGCCACCCAACACTGAAGCTTTCTTT
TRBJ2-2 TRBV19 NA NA CASSTYGVDTGELFF TGTGCCAGTAGTACGTACGGAGTGGACACCGGGGAGCTGTTTTTT
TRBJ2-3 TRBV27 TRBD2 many CASSSGLGKADTQYF TGTGCCAGCAGTTCGGGACTAGGGAAGGCAGATACGCAGTATTTT
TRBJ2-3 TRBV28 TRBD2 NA CASSFGGGDTDTQYF TGTGCCAGCAGTTTCGGCGGGGGTGACACAGATACGCAGTATTTT
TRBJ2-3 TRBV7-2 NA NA CASSPRGAGTDTQYF TGTGCCAGCAGCCCCCGAGGCGCGGGCACAGATACGCAGTATTTT
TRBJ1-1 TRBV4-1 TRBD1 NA CASSQPPRGRTEAFF TGCGCCAGCAGCCAGCCCCCCAGGGGGAGAACTGAAGCTTTCTTT
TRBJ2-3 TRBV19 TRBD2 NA CASRSAPGLAGGPDTQYF TGTGCCAGTAGATCTGCCCCGGGACTAGCGGGGGGACCAGATACGCAGTATTTT
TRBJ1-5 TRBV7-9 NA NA CASSFEGFNQPQHF TGTGCCAGCAGCTTTGAGGGTTTCAATCAGCCCCAGCATTTT
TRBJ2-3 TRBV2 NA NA CASSESPGTDTQYF TGTGCCAGCAGTGAAAGCCCCGGGACAGATACGCAGTATTTT
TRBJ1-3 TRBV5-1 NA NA CASSLEPVSGDTIYF TGCGCCAGCAGCTTGGAACCTGTAAGCGGGGACACCATATATTTT
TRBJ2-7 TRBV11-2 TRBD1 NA CASSLVGTGSYEQYF TGTGCCAGCAGCTTAGTCGGGACAGGCAGCTACGAGCAGTACTTC
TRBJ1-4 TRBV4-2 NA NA CASSADRRANEKLFF TGTGCCAGCAGCGCAGACAGGCGGGCTAATGAAAAACTGTTTTTT
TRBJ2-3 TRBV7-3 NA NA CASSRSITDTQYF TGTGCCAGCAGCCGCAGTATCACAGATACGCAGTATTTT
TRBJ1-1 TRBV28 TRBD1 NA CASRFTDRVTAFF TGTGCCAGCAGGTTTACCGACAGGGTCACGGCTTTCTTT
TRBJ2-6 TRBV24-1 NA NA CATSDLSGANVLTF TGTGCCACCAGTGATCTCTCTGGGGCCAACGTCCTGACTTTC
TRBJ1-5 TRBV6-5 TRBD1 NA CASRGGTGSQGSQHF TGTGCCAGCAGGGGGGGGACAGGGTCCCAAGGGTCCCAGCATTTT
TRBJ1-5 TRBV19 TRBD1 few CASSRQGGNQPQHF TGTGCCAGTAGCAGACAGGGTGGCAATCAGCCCCAGCATTTT
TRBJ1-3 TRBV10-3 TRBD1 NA CAISGQGGSGNTIYF TGTGCCATCAGTGGACAGGGGGGGTCTGGAAACACCATATATTTT
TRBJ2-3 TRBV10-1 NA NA CASSLQMRTDTQYF TGCGCCAGCAGCCTCCAGATGCGCACAGATACGCAGTATTTT
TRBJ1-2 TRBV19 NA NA CASLPSTGKGNYGYTF TGTGCCAGTCTTCCTAGTACAGGGAAGGGCAACTATGGCTACACCTTC
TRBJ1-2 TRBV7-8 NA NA CASSLGGVGGYGYTF TGTGCCAGCAGCTTAGGGGGAGTGGGCGGCTATGGCTACACCTTC
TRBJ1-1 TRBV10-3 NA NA CAISESGGGMKAFF TGTGCCATCAGTGAGTCGGGGGGGGGCATGAAAGCTTTCTTT
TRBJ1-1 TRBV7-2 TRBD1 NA CASSLVGTVMNTEAFF TGTGCCAGCAGCTTAGTGGGGACAGTCATGAACACTGAAGCTTTCTTT
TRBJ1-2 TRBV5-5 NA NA CASREAGALGYGYTF TGTGCCAGCAGAGAAGCGGGGGCACTTGGGTATGGCTACACCTTC